The clone carrying this TCR beta chain has a single count. Primers included in the PCR were 60 Vbeta and 13 Jbeta primers. TCRdb's copy holds only in-frame clones and misses some; the assay was immunoSEQ multiplex PCR. The sample yields 100,000 or so clones, 70% to 85% seen once. The data stem from a study of cytomegalovirus exposure and HLA in healthy donors. The sequence derives from a man aged 30 to 45 in good health and CMV-seropositive. What was sequenced was PBMCs.

The chain's CDR3 is CASSFPRAQQYF. CDR3 nucleotide sequence: TGTGCCAGCAGCTTCCCCAGGGCACAGCAGTACTTC. V is TRBV7-9 and J is TRBJ2-7; a possible D gene is TRBD1 (5 bases). Per the germline V gene, CDR1 is SEHNR and CDR2 is FQNEAQ (reference sequence). The CDR3 is 12 residues long. The V end lost 3 bases, the J end lost 8 bases, and 11 bases lay between the germline ends.